The rows below give T cell receptor beta chains drawn from one sample of a study of T cell responses to AZD1222 COVID-19 vaccine. Method: immunoSEQ multiplex PCR; TCRdb's copy keeps in-frame clones and lacks some. The data show 150,000 to 200,000 clones, with roughly 92% seen just once and less than 1.5% held by the top ten. The sample was peripheral blood, taken 28 days after the second AZD1222 dose. The receptors shown here come from an adult who received the AZD1222 COVID-19 vaccine. CDR3s include the opening cysteine and the closing phenylalanine or tryptophan. The D gene is left open where the match is weak. Only part of the rows carry a size: once, few, many, or a class if the clone is expanded.

TRBJ2-5	-	-	TRBV5-8	CASSQEGAALGETQYF	TGTGCCAGCAGCCAAGAAGGCGCGGCCCTCGGGGAGACCCAGTACTTC
TRBJ2-2	-	-	TRBV11-1	CASSLGAGANTGELFF	TGTGCCAGCAGCTTAGGGGCAGGGGCGAACACCGGGGAGCTGTTTTTT
TRBJ1-3	-	-	TRBV5-1	CASSNDQGNSGNTIYF	TGCGCCAGCAGCAATGATCAGGGGAACTCTGGAAACACCATATATTTT
TRBJ2-7	-	few	TRBV10-1	CASSESARYYEQYF	TGCGCCAGCAGTGAGTCGGCCAGATACTACGAGCAGTACTTC
TRBJ1-2	-	-	TRBV25-1	CASSEARGYGYTF	TGTGCCAGCAGTGAAGCCCGGGGCTATGGCTACACCTTC
TRBJ1-4	-	-	TRBV28	CASSLSEGGKLFF	TGTGCCAGCAGTTTATCTGAGGGGGGAAAACTGTTTTTT
TRBJ2-3	TRBD1	-	TRBV5-3	CARSLARTGLDPSTDTQYF	TGTGCCAGAAGCTTGGCAAGGACAGGTTTGGACCCTAGCACAGATACGCAGTATTTT
TRBJ2-2	TRBD1	-	TRBV27	CASSLVQGARGTGELFF	TGTGCCAGCAGTTTAGTTCAGGGGGCTCGTGGCACCGGGGAGCTGTTTTTT
TRBJ2-2	TRBD1	-	TRBV5-4	CASSTGTGYTGELFF	TGTGCCAGCAGCACCGGGACAGGGTACACCGGGGAGCTGTTTTTT
TRBJ2-7	TRBD1	once	TRBV6-5	CASQGGLNYEQYF	TGTGCCAGCCAAGGGGGCCTGAACTACGAGCAGTACTTC
TRBJ2-7	-	-	TRBV5-4	CASSWRGLDYEQYF	TGTGCCAGCAGCTGGCGGGGGCTTGACTACGAGCAGTACTTC
TRBJ2-1	TRBD1	-	TRBV5-1	CASSPGGTGVGNEQFF	TGCGCCAGCAGCCCCGGCGGGACAGGGGTCGGCAATGAGCAGTTCTTC
TRBJ2-7	TRBD2	-	TRBV28	CASSLLAGVHYEQYF	TGTGCCAGCAGTTTACTAGCGGGAGTGCACTACGAGCAGTACTTC
TRBJ2-2	-	-	TRBV27	CASSPETVPSSGELFF	TGTGCCAGCAGTCCAGAGACAGTTCCAAGCAGCGGGGAGCTGTTTTTT
TRBJ1-5	-	-	TRBV4-1	CASSQVSGPKNQPQHF	TGCGCCAGCAGCCAAGTTTCTGGACCGAAGAATCAGCCCCAGCATTTT
TRBJ2-7	TRBD1	-	TRBV5-6	CASSHIMYQGAEEQYF	TGTGCCAGCAGCCACATTATGTATCAGGGGGCGGAAGAGCAGTACTTC
TRBJ1-2	-	-	TRBV24-1	CATSDFQQGAYGYTF	TGTGCCACCAGTGATTTTCAACAGGGAGCCTATGGCTACACCTTC
TRBJ2-2	-	-	TRBV7-3	CASSPSNTGELFF	TGTGCCAGCAGCCCTTCGAACACCGGGGAGCTGTTTTTT
TRBJ2-5	-	-	TRBV5-1	CASSLAHQETQYF	TGCGCCAGCAGCTTGGCGCACCAAGAGACCCAGTACTTC
TRBJ1-1	TRBD1	-	TRBV11-3	CASSLSGQGGTEAFF	TGTGCCAGCAGCTTAAGCGGACAGGGGGGCACTGAAGCTTTCTTT
TRBJ2-7	TRBD1	-	TRBV6-2/TRBV6-3	CASSHRGMGEQYF	TGTGCCAGCAGCCACAGGGGCATGGGGGAGCAGTACTTC
TRBJ2-3	-	-	TRBV21-1	CASSKTEVGDGWDEGTDTQYF	TGTGCCAGCAGCAAAACGGAAGTAGGGGACGGTTGGGATGAGGGCACAGATACGCAGTATTTT
TRBJ2-3	TRBD2	-	TRBV19	CASSVSGGSNTQYF	TGTGCCAGTAGTGTTAGCGGGGGATCGAATACGCAGTATTTT
TRBJ2-1	TRBD2	-	TRBV18	CASSPGLAGAREQFF	TGTGCCAGCTCACCGGGACTAGCGGGAGCACGGGAGCAGTTCTTC
TRBJ1-1	-	once	TRBV21-1	CASSKEQARGTEAFF	TGTGCCAGCAGCAAAGAACAGGCCCGAGGCACTGAAGCTTTCTTT
TRBJ2-3	-	-	TRBV11-3	CASSLGGYDTQYF	TGTGCCAGCAGCTTAGGAGGGTACGATACGCAGTATTTT
TRBJ2-7	-	-	TRBV19	CASSPGRGHYEQYF	TGTGCCAGTAGTCCGGGCAGGGGCCACTACGAGCAGTACTTC
TRBJ2-2	-	-	TRBV9	CASSDWTLAGELFF	TGTGCCAGCAGCGACTGGACCTTGGCCGGGGAGCTGTTTTTT
TRBJ1-2	TRBD1	once	TRBV6-6	CASSYPGQASRGYTF	TGTGCCAGCAGTTACCCTGGACAGGCCTCCCGAGGCTACACCTTC
TRBJ2-1	TRBD2	-	TRBV5-1	CASSPLAGESSYNEQFF	TGCGCCAGCAGCCCCCTAGCGGGGGAGAGCTCCTACAATGAGCAGTTCTTC
TRBJ1-2	-	-	TRBV6-1	CASSEGGHRHYTF	TGTGCCAGCAGTGAAGGGGGGCACCGGCACTACACCTTC
TRBJ1-3	-	-	TRBV6-5	CASRPQGSGNTIYF	TGTGCCAGCAGACCCCAGGGGTCGGGAAACACCATATATTTT
TRBJ2-1	-	-	TRBV12-3/TRBV12-4	CASMVGGLNEQFF	TGTGCCAGCATGGTGGGGGGGCTCAATGAGCAGTTCTTC
TRBJ2-5	TRBD2	-	TRBV15	CATSSSGAETQYF	TGTGCCACCAGCAGTAGCGGGGCTGAGACCCAGTACTTC
TRBJ2-2	-	-	TRBV19	CASSISGTGELFF	TGTGCCAGTAGTATTTCGGGCACCGGGGAGCTGTTTTTT
TRBJ2-1	-	-	TRBV7-3	CASSLTPPSGVGEQFF	TGTGCCAGCAGCTTAACCCCTCCCTCTGGGGTGGGGGAGCAGTTCTTC
TRBJ2-7	TRBD1	-	TRBV9	CASSVGQGAGEQYF	TGTGCCAGCAGCGTAGGGCAGGGGGCGGGAGAGCAGTACTTC
TRBJ1-2	-	-	TRBV5-1	CASSLGQSKANYGYTF	TGCGCCAGCAGCTTGGGACAGTCTAAAGCTAACTATGGCTACACCTTC
TRBJ2-3	-	-	TRBV5-1	CASSSARWEAGAGPSTDTQYF	TGCGCCAGCAGCTCGGCTCGCTGGGAGGCGGGGGCGGGGCCCTCCACAGATACGCAGTATTTT
TRBJ2-4	-	-	TRBV15	CATSRDLGLGVKNIQYF	TGTGCCACCAGCAGAGATCTGGGACTTGGGGTCAAAAACATTCAGTACTTC
TRBJ2-5	-	-	TRBV19	CASSLYITDQETQYF	TGTGCCAGTAGTCTGTACATTACAGATCAAGAGACCCAGTACTTC
TRBJ1-2	-	-	TRBV5-4	CASGGAYGYTF	TGTGCCAGCGGCGGAGCCTATGGCTACACCTTC